The subject of this entry is one T cell receptor beta chain. Antigen unknown. Germline V gives CDR1 WNHNN, CDR2 SYGVQD (reference sequence). CDR3 length: 14 amino acids. The V end was cut by 0 bases, the J end by 3 bases, with 9 bases between. The data were obtained in a study of a mutant IDH1 vaccine in newly diagnosed glioma. Study-wide background: Patients received vaccination from 4-6 weeks after radiotherapy alone, or with temozolomide cycles. The treated group averaged about 41 years old and was around 62% male, 37.5% female.

Study results and limitations: It seemed that pseudoprogression was not linked to changes in the top peripheral T cell clonotypes.

Time point of the sample: week 11, during vaccination. The vaccine gave 300 ug of a 20-mer mutant IDH1 peptide subcutaneously per dose. Astrocytomas that were new, WHO grade 3 or 4, IDH1-mutant and ATRX-lost were present in the donors. Clones were read by immunoSEQ multiplex PCR, and TCRdb kept only the in-frame ones, dropping some. The sample records over 95,000 clones, almost 90% being singletons. The receptor's source is a woman in her 50s with glioma. Sequencing was performed on PBMCs, taken from a glioma patient whose treatment included an IDH1 peptide vaccine. The V and J genes are TRBV10-1 and TRBJ2-7; D unclear. The CDR3 DNA reads as TGCGCCAGCAGTGAGTCGGGCAGCAACTACGAGCAGTACTTC. As protein: CASSESGSNYEQYF.